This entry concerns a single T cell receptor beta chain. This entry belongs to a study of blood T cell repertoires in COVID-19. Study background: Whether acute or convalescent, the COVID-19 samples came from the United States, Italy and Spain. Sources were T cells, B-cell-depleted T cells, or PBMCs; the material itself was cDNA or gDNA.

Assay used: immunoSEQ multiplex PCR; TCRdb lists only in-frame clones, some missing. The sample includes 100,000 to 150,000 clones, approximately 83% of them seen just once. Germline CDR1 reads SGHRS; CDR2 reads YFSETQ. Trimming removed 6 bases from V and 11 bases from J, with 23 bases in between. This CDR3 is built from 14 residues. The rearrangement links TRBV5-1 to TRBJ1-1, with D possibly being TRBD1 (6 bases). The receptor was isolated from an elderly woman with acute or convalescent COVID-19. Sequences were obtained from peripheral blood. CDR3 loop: CASTQGLSARRAFF. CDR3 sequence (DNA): TGCGCCAGCACACAGGGTTTATCCGCACGAAGGGCTTTCTTT.